This entry features one TCR beta chain sequence. There is no known antigen for this receptor. Base-call qualities are not available, and no considerably larger clone is one nucleotide away. These data belong to a study of identifying expanded T cells in peripheral blood (dated 2019 in TCRdb). Looking at the study overall: Technical replicates were generated by sequencing separate aliquots of the same genomic DNA pool, with four replicates compared pairwise.

Here is what the overall study found, with its caveats: Across all healthy-donor time intervals, the beta-binomial model significantly lowered both the number of clones called differentially abundant and the false-positive rate. The authors expected that biological variance in healthy repertoires might rise further over much longer intervals, such as months to years. Across all healthy donors, variance in clone template counts between roughly 2-week samples was found to increase significantly with total template count. The binomial model flagged approximately 1.2 differentially abundant clones between technical replicates but around 15 over roughly two weeks and 19 to 20 over about four weeks.

TCRbeta CDR3 regions were profiled with the immunoSEQ Assay using bias-controlled multiplex PCR amplification of genomic DNA. Regarding the original processing steps: The absolute abundance of each unique TCRbeta CDR3 region was quantified after sequences were collapsed and filtered. Differential abundance was tested with two models: a binomial (Fisher-equivalent) model and a beta-binomial model that adds time-dependent variance fitted from healthy donors. Clones with fewer than 5 combined templates were removed, and a clone was called differentially abundant if the clone's Benjamini-Hochberg FDR was below 0.01. Beta-binomial variance was modeled as a function of total template count across the two samples using the form v = (b*log(k)+a)^2. As stored in TCRdb, this immuneACCESS dataset retains in-frame rearrangements with V and J assigned. A fraction of the clones does not appear; measured against another copy, unresolved V genes explain less than half of the discrepancy, and the remainder lacks a known reason. That table gives V, J and clone size, and the DNA gave D and trimming. This sample lists around 82,000 clones; 84% were detected once. The biggest ten clones account for 15% to 20% of the sample.

The CDR3 covers 16 residues, taking in both the cysteine and the phenylalanine. Only CDR3 DNA remains: 48 bases, in frame from the first base. Sequences MGHDK (CDR1) and SYGVNS (CDR2) are obtained from the germline V gene. V and J are truncated by 2 bases and 4 bases respectively, leaving an intervening sequence of 17 bases. During the collection period, no infections or other immune events were recorded for the healthy donors. Healthy-donor blood repertoires served as a training cohort to calibrate time-dependent variance in a beta-binomial model of T-cell clone differential abundance. The training cohort comprised about ten healthy donors, 3 female and 7 male. Donor ages ranged from 29 to 64 years, with an average of approximately 43 years. Whole blood, obtained from a commercial supplier, was collected from each healthy donor at three time points spaced roughly 2 weeks apart. For immunosequencing, genomic DNA was extracted from whole blood that had not been sorted.

This sequence originates from a person aged 18 to 75 in good health. Recombination connected TRBV25-1 to TRBJ1-1, and possibly TRBD1, on 5 matching bases. Sample: blood. The base sequence is TGTGCCAGCAGTGAACGCACGGCAGGTGGGACCACTGAAGCTTTCTTT. It translates as CASSERTAGGTTEAFF.